This paragraph reports one T cell receptor beta chain. No antigen is known for it. Per-base qualities were not stored, and no clone one base away is much larger. The CDR3 has 13 amino acids, counting the end cysteine and phenylalanine. Only the CDR3 portion is preserved as DNA: 39 bases, with reading frame beginning at the first base. V is clipped by 3 bases and J by 5 bases, and the sequence between their germline boundaries is 8 bases long. TCRbeta CDR3 regions were amplified from genomic DNA by means of the immunoSEQ Assay, a bias-controlled multiplex PCR. The original pipeline was this. The number of nucleated cells in each sample was estimated from the amplification of reference gene primers within the assay. To quantify the absolute abundance of each unique TCRbeta CDR3 rearrangement, sequence reads were collapsed and filtered. Productive Simpson clonality was computed per sample as the square root of Simpson's diversity index over productive rearrangements. TCRdb re-hosts the immuneACCESS table, in-frame sequences only. Its copies lack some clones; in the studies checked, an unresolved V gene accounts for under half of them, and the cause for the rest is not known. V and J calls and clone size come straight from that table; D and trimming were deduced from the DNA. Within this sample are some 390,000 clones, with approximately 90% of them counted one time only. The top ten constitute 0.95% to 1.3% of the sample.

This entry comes from a study of blood T cell repertoires in COVID-19 (dated by TCRdb to the early 2020s). Looking at the study overall: Samples covering the acute and convalescent phases of COVID-19 were provided by collaborators in the United States, Italy and Spain. The prospective study material was composed of cDNA or gDNA derived from T cells, B-cell-depleted T cells, or PBMCs. Subjects who had been exposed to COVID-19, were actively infected with it, or had recovered from it provided the deeply sampled blood TCRbeta repertoires that made up the dataset. The repertoires were made available in a free public database intended to serve as a resource for research on the immune response to SARS-CoV-2. Samples were obtained from the ongoing ImmuneRACE study (first 160 participants) and from 1,254 subjects provided by 6 global collaborators. Nearly every sample came with metadata listing a de-identified subject ID, COVID-19 status, age in years and sex. Where HLA class I and class II types were available, the types were taken from metadata supplied by the sample provider, not from assay-based typing. Findings and caveats that apply to the study as a whole: How much clinical and demographic metadata was included differed by source and by participant, and the metadata was provided uncurated.

In the prospective study, participants were about 18 to 100 years old, resided in about two dozen geographic areas of the United States, and were enrolled through a virtual design. Cohort assignment in the prospective study relied on participant-reported clinical history from a screening survey and a study questionnaire. Recovered participants in ImmuneRACE Cohort 3 were defined by two consecutive negative NP/OP PCR tests, clearance by a healthcare professional, or resolution of symptoms. Mobile phlebotomists in the prospective study collected whole blood, serum and a nasopharyngeal or oropharyngeal swab from every participant. Participants in the prospective study had the option to provide additional blood draws and questionnaires over an approximately two-month period. Before DNA extraction, blood samples from the prospective study were shipped at room temperature or frozen.

The receptor chain draws on TRBV12-3 or TRBV12-4 and TRBJ1-5; no D gene can be assigned with confidence. Sequencing was performed on PBMCs or T cells enriched from blood (not recorded which). The clonotype was recovered from a man in his thirties or forties who had recovered from COVID-19. The CDR3 reads as follows: CASSFERYQPQHF. The DNA sequence follows: TGTGCCAGCAGTTTTGAGCGGTATCAGCCCCAGCATTTT.